This is a list of T cell receptor beta chains from one sample in a study of siplizumab effects on memory and regulatory T cells. Repertoires were generated with immunoSEQ multiplex PCR, while TCRdb's copy carries only in-frame clones and drops some. The table shows some 100,000 clones, with around 90% occurring only once. Sample: CD4+ T cells sorted from blood. The receptors derive from a human donor in good health. Some clones in this sample may be carry-over from other donors' samples. CDR3s include the opening cysteine and the closing phenylalanine or tryptophan. D genes are given only for firm matches. Size tells how often a clone was seen (once, few, many) or the class of an expanded clone, and some rows leave it out.

J: TRBJ2-5; D: NA; V: TRBV6-1; size: NA; DNA: TGTGCCTATAGTGAGAGGGGAGAGACCCAGTACTTC; CDR3: CAYSERGETQYF
J: TRBJ1-3; D: TRBD1; V: TRBV5-1; size: NA; DNA: TGCGCCAGCAGCTTGGGGTACGGGACAGGGTTTGCTTTAGAGACTGGAAACACCATATATTTT; CDR3: CASSLGYGTGFALETGNTIYF
J: TRBJ1-2; D: NA; V: TRBV28; size: few; DNA: TGTGCCAGCAGTTCGAGCTATGGCTACACCTTC; CDR3: CASSSSYGYTF
J: TRBJ2-1; D: NA; V: TRBV6-5; size: NA; DNA: TGTGCCAGCAGATCCCTTGGGTACAATGAGCAGTTCTTC; CDR3: CASRSLGYNEQFF
J: TRBJ2-3; D: NA; V: TRBV5-4; size: NA; DNA: TGTGCCAGCAGCGGTAGACTAGGGCTCACAGATACGCAGTATTTT; CDR3: CASSGRLGLTDTQYF
J: TRBJ2-7; D: NA; V: TRBV11-2; size: NA; DNA: TGTGCCAGCAGCTTATTGGCCTACCCGCAGACCCCCTACGAGCAGTACTTC; CDR3: CASSLLAYPQTPYEQYF
J: TRBJ1-1; D: NA; V: TRBV15; size: NA; DNA: TGTGCCACCAGATCCCGGACATATCTCTCTGAAGCTTTCTTT; CDR3: CATRSRTYLSEAFF
J: TRBJ2-3; D: NA; V: TRBV12-5; size: NA; DNA: TGTGCTAGTGGTTTAATACTTAGCACAGATACGCAGTATTTT; CDR3: CASGLILSTDTQYF
J: TRBJ2-5; D: NA; V: TRBV9; size: NA; DNA: TGTGCCAGCAGCGTAGGGAGGACACCCCAAAGGGAGACCCAGTACTTC; CDR3: CASSVGRTPQRETQYF
J: TRBJ1-1; D: NA; V: TRBV7-2; size: NA; DNA: TGTGCCAGCAGCCGGGGTGTGAACACTGAAGCTTTCTTT; CDR3: CASSRGVNTEAFF
J: TRBJ1-2; D: NA; V: TRBV7-2; size: NA; DNA: TGTGCCAGCAGCTCGGACGGAGTGGGTGGCTACACCTTC; CDR3: CASSSDGVGGYTF
J: TRBJ1-5; D: NA; V: TRBV28; size: NA; DNA: TGTGCCAGCAGCCCAAAGAATCAGCCCCAGCATTTT; CDR3: CASSPKNQPQHF
J: TRBJ2-5; D: NA; V: TRBV15; size: once; DNA: TGTGCCACCAGCAGAGTGGGAGGTATAGAGACCCAGTACTTC; CDR3: CATSRVGGIETQYF
J: TRBJ2-7; D: TRBD2; V: TRBV5-1; size: NA; DNA: TGCGCCAGCAGCTTCGAGTCTAGCGGGAGGGCCGCGGACGAGCAGTACTTC; CDR3: CASSFESSGRAADEQYF
J: TRBJ2-5; D: TRBD1; V: TRBV11-1; size: NA; DNA: TGTGCCAGCAGCTTAGGCGGACAGGGGGGGAAAGAGACCCAGTACTTC; CDR3: CASSLGGQGGKETQYF
J: TRBJ1-6; D: TRBD1; V: TRBV25-1; size: few; DNA: TGTGCCAGCCACACAGGGGGCGATTCACCCCTCCACTTT; CDR3: CASHTGGDSPLHF
J: TRBJ2-3; D: TRBD2; V: TRBV4-2; size: NA; DNA: TGTGCCAGCAGCCAAGAGATCGCGACTAGCGGGAGAACAGATACGCAGTATTTT; CDR3: CASSQEIATSGRTDTQYF
J: TRBJ2-3; D: NA; V: TRBV9; size: NA; DNA: TGTGCCAGCAGCGTAGTAGGAGGGTGGACAGATACGCAGTATTTT; CDR3: CASSVVGGWTDTQYF
J: TRBJ2-7; D: TRBD1; V: TRBV11-2; size: NA; DNA: TGTGCCAGCAGCGAGGACAGGACACTTAACGAGCAGTACTTC; CDR3: CASSEDRTLNEQYF
J: TRBJ2-5; D: NA; V: TRBV5-1; size: NA; DNA: TGCGCCAGCGCCCGGGACAAAGAGACCCAGTACTTC; CDR3: CASARDKETQYF
J: TRBJ2-1; D: TRBD2; V: TRBV19; size: few; DNA: TGTGCCAGTAGTCAATCCGGGACTAGCTTTGCTGAGCAGTTCTTC; CDR3: CASSQSGTSFAEQFF
J: TRBJ1-1; D: NA; V: TRBV11-3; size: NA; DNA: TGTGCCAGCAGCTTAAATGCGGTGAACACTGAAGCTTTCTTT; CDR3: CASSLNAVNTEAFF
J: TRBJ1-1; D: NA; V: TRBV4-2; size: few; DNA: TGTGCCAGCAGCGATTCCAACAGGAACACTGAAGCTTTCTTT; CDR3: CASSDSNRNTEAFF
J: TRBJ1-4; D: NA; V: TRBV6-1; size: NA; DNA: TGTGCCACCCTCGTAGAGGGACCCGAAAAACTGTTTTTT; CDR3: CATLVEGPEKLFF